These 24 T cell receptor beta chains share one sample of origin, sequenced in a study of blood T cell repertoires in COVID-19. The table came from immunoSEQ multiplex PCR; TCRdb's copy has only in-frame clones and leaves some out. The sample has approximately 160,000 clones; 90% are singletons. Sequencing input: peripheral blood. The receptor source for this set is a man aged 50-59 years with acute or convalescent COVID-19.

In DNA form, the CDR3 reads TGTGCCAGTAGTATGTTCAGGGAAGGATCACCCCTCCACTTT. It specifies CASSMFREGSPLHF. The rearrangement uses TRBV19 and TRBJ1-6; TRBD1 is a possible D gene (5 bases). This CDR3 has 14 residues. CDR1 LNHDA and CDR2 SQIVND come from the germline V gene (reference sequence). V was cut by 3 bases and J by 10 bases, with 13 bases left in between.

The V call is TRBV30, the J call TRBJ2-6, with D possibly TRBD1 on 5 matching bases. Deletions cut 1 base from V and 1 base from J, with 8 bases between. This CDR3 spans 15 amino acids. Per the germline V gene, CDR1 is GTSNPN and CDR2 is SVGIG (reference sequence). CDR3 amino acids: CAWSGQNSGANVLTF. The CDR3 DNA reads as TGTGCCTGGAGTGGACAGAATTCTGGGGCCAACGTCCTGACTTTC.

V and J are TRBV2 and TRBJ2-7; D gene unclear. V lost 8 bases to trimming and J lost 4 bases, with 15 bases between them. The CDR3 has 13 amino acids. Per germline, CDR1 SNHLY and CDR2 FYNNEI. The CDR3 region is CASLGQDRYEQYF. The CDR3 DNA is TGTGCCAGCCTTGGTCAGGATCGTTACGAGCAGTACTTC.

The genes are TRBV3-1 (or the pseudogene TRBV3-2) and TRBJ1-1; D perhaps matches TRBD1 (5 bases). The CDR3 sequence is 16 residues long. The V gene lost 4 bases and the J gene lost 5 bases, with 20 bases spanning the gap. Germline CDR1 reads LGHDT; CDR2 reads YNNKEL (reference sequence). This CDR3 reads CASSPEPTGGGTEAFF. Here the CDR3 DNA reads TGTGCCAGCAGCCCAGAACCGACCGGCGGGGGGACTGAAGCTTTCTTT.

CDR3 sequence: CASSRTGSLEAFF. The CDR3 DNA reads as TGTGCCAGCAGCAGAACAGGGTCCCTTGAAGCTTTCTTT. The rearrangement joins TRBV7-3 to TRBJ1-1; the D gene is possibly TRBD1 (6 bases). This CDR3 is built from 13 residues. V was pared by 5 bases and J by 7 bases, with 14 bases between. Germline V CDR1 and CDR2: SGHTA, FQGTGA.

The chain has TRBV20-1 and TRBJ1-5, with unresolved D. Deletions cut 3 bases from V and 1 base from J, with 10 bases between. This CDR3 has 14 residues. CDR1 and CDR2 from the germline V gene are DFQATT and SNEGSKA (reference sequence). CDR3 loop: CSASTGGSNQPQHF. CDR3 coding DNA: TGCAGTGCTAGTACTGGCGGGAGCAATCAGCCCCAGCATTTT.

The chain links TRBV3-1 (or the pseudogene TRBV3-2) to TRBJ2-1; TRBD2 aligns across 11 bases. Germline V gene sequence: CDR1 LGHDT, CDR2 YNNKEL (reference sequence). This CDR3 has 15 amino acids. Germline trimming cut 5 bases from V and 12 bases from J; bases unmatched to any gene: 12. The CDR3 is CASSARGLAEGWQFF. As DNA, the CDR3 is TGTGCCAGCAGCGCCCGGGGACTAGCGGAGGGTTGGCAGTTCTTC.

V usage is TRBV18 and J usage is TRBJ2-5; 13 nucleotides match TRBD2. The V segment lost 6 bases and the J segment 5 bases; nucleotides outside the gene matches: 6. Looked up from germline, CDR1 is KGHSH and CDR2 is LQKENI. The CDR3 is made up of 15 amino acids. CDR3 in DNA: TGTGCCAGCTCCCCCGGACTAGCGGGAGTTGAGACCCAGTACTTC. Its protein product is CASSPGLAGVETQYF. Drawing the rest from reference TRBV18 and TRBJ2-5, the complete variable domain is NAGVMQNPRHLVRRRGQEARLRCSPMKGHSHVYWYRQLPEEGLKFMVYLQKENIIDESGMPKERFSAEFPKEGPSILRIQQVVRGDSAAYFCASSPGLAGVETQYFGPGTRLLVL.

The J gene is TRBJ1-1, the V gene TRBV14; possibly TRBD1 for D (5 bases). In germline, CDR1 is SGHDN, CDR2 FVKESK. The CDR3 consists of 13 residues. V gave up 1 base and J gave up 3 bases, with 6 bases separating them. The CDR3 bases are TGTGCCAGCAGCCAAGCGGGGGACACTGAAGCTTTCTTT. Its translation: CASSQAGDTEAFF. The full variable domain, its missing parts supplied by reference TRBV14 and TRBJ1-1, is EAGVTQFPSHSVIEKGQTVTLRCDPISGHDNLYWYRRVMGKEIKFLLHFVKESKQDESGMPNNRFLAERTGGTYSTLKVQPAELEDSGVYFCASSQAGDTEAFFGQGTRLTVV.

This clone was counted a single time. J is TRBJ1-1 and V is TRBV28; possible D gene TRBD1, 6 bases. Germline loops: CDR1 MDHEN, CDR2 SYDVKM. With 5 bases removed from V and 0 bases from J, the gap between germline ends came to 13 bases. The CDR3 spans 15 residues. The CDR3 DNA sequence: TGTGCCAGCAGTCCTCCGACAGGTTTGAACACTGAAGCTTTCTTT. Translated, it gives CASSPPTGLNTEAFF.

The CDR3 protein is CASSLSAGAPSQPQHF. CDR3 nucleotides: TGTGCCAGCAGTTTATCGGCAGGGGCGCCCAGTCAGCCCCAGCATTTT. The chain links TRBV27 to TRBJ1-5; D is perhaps TRBD1 (6 bases). V lost 0 bases and J lost 6, with 15 bases in between. CDR3 length: 16 residues. In germline, CDR1 is MNHEY, CDR2 SMNVEV (reference sequence).

This chain connects TRBV10-3 to TRBJ2-7, with D unclear. Trimming removed 3 bases from V and 0 bases from J, with 6 bases in between. This CDR3 comprises 13 residues. Germline loops: CDR1 ENHRY, CDR2 SYGVKD. CDR3 protein: CAISDGLSYEQYF. The CDR3 nucleotides are TGTGCCATCAGTGATGGGCTCTCCTACGAGCAGTACTTC.

This chain joins TRBV5-1 and TRBJ2-5, with D uncertain. V lost 2 bases and J lost 2, with 4 bases in between. The CDR3 spans 12 residues. In germline, CDR1 is SGHRS, CDR2 YFSETQ. The CDR3 DNA sequence: TGCGCCAGCAGCTTCCTACAAGAGACCCAGTACTTC. It translates to CASSFLQETQYF.

The chain links TRBV2 to TRBJ2-7; 7 bases align to TRBD2. The germline V gene encodes CDR1 SNHLY and CDR2 FYNNEI. The CDR3 loop spans 17 amino acids. V lost 5 bases, J lost 0 bases, and 13 bases stayed unmatched. The CDR3 region is CASSRAIPGGTSYEQYV. CDR3 coding DNA: TGTGCCAGCAGTCGTGCAATCCCGGGAGGCACCTCCTACGAGCAGTACGTC.

The chain recombines TRBV3-1 (or the pseudogene TRBV3-2) with TRBJ2-2; 13 bases map to TRBD2. CDR1 is LGHDT, CDR2 YNNKEL, per germline (reference sequence). The junction had 6 bases not matched to a gene; V was cut back by 4 bases and J by 4 bases. The CDR3 spans 17 residues. In nucleotides, the CDR3 is TGTGCCAGCAGCCTGATACGGACTAGCGGGAGCACCGGGGAGCTGTTTTTT. Protein product: CASSLIRTSGSTGELFF.

This chain connects TRBV5-1 to TRBJ2-1; D call uncertain. Germline V CDR1 and CDR2: SGHRS, YFSETQ. The CDR3 length is 15 residues. Trimming took 0 bases from V and 4 from J, leaving 11 bases between them. CDR3 amino acids: CASSLGGVNYNEQFF. DNA for the CDR3: TGCGCCAGCAGCTTGGGCGGAGTTAATTACAATGAGCAGTTCTTC. The variable domain in full, with the rest retrieved from reference TRBV5-1 and TRBJ2-1, is KAGVTQTPRYLIKTRGQQVTLSCSPISGHRSVSWYQQTPGQGLQFLFEYFSETQRNKGNFPGRFSGRQFSNSRSEMNVSTLELGDSALYLCASSLGGVNYNEQFFGPGTRLTVL.

This clone was seen only once. The V call is TRBV4-3, the J call TRBJ2-2, with 9 bases aligning to TRBD1. The CDR3 has 15 amino acids. The trim removed 3 bases at V and 3 bases at J, leaving 2 bases unmatched. From germline, CDR1 is LGHNA and CDR2 YSLEER. The CDR3 loop reads CASSQRQGDTGELFF. DNA of the CDR3: TGCGCCAGCAGCCAGAGACAGGGGGACACCGGGGAGCTGTTTTTT.

The chain uses TRBV12-3 or TRBV12-4 and TRBJ2-7; the match to TRBD2 covers 9 bases. Losses at the gene ends were 5 bases for V and 3 bases for J; bases not matched to a gene: 2. The CDR3 is made up of 13 amino acids. CDR3 region: CASSSGRYYEQYF. Here the CDR3 DNA reads TGTGCCAGCAGTAGCGGGAGGTACTACGAGCAGTACTTC.

The chain links TRBV27 to TRBJ2-1; TRBD1 might be the D (5 bases). This CDR3 is built from 16 residues. Per germline, CDR1 MNHEY and CDR2 SMNVEV (reference sequence). The V end lost 5 bases, the J end lost 5 bases, and 19 bases lay between the germline ends. DNA for the CDR3: TGTGCCAGCAGTCCCTATAACCCCAGGGAAAACAATGAGCAGTTCTTC. Translation: CASSPYNPRENNEQFF.

This chain connects TRBV7-3 to TRBJ2-3, with D possibly being TRBD1 (6 bases). V was trimmed by 5 bases and J by 2 bases, leaving 17 bases between them. CDR3 length: 16 amino acids. The germline gives CDR1 SGHTA, CDR2 FQGTGA. For the CDR3, the DNA is TGTGCCAGCAGCCTACAGGGTCCGGGAAACACAGATACGCAGTATTTT. This gives the protein CASSLQGPGNTDTQYF.

This clone was counted a single time. This chain uses TRBV23-1 with TRBJ2-1, with 9 bases that match TRBD2. TRBV23-1 is noted as an ORF with a role that remains uncertain. V was pared by 4 bases and J by 8 bases, with 6 bases of the junction left unmatched. CDR3 size: 14 residues. The DNA for the CDR3 is TGCGCCAGCAGTCCTGCGGGGGGGGCCCATGAGCAGTTCTTC. It codes for CASSPAGGAHEQFF.

The CDR3 bases are TGCGCCAGCAGGGGGACAGGGGGCGCTTGGGACACTGAAGCTTTCTTT. It encodes CASRGTGGAWDTEAFF. This chain connects TRBV5-1 to TRBJ1-1; TRBD1 aligns across 12 bases. CDR3 size: 16 residues. CDR1 is SGHRS and CDR2 is YFSETQ in the germline V gene. V gave up 5 bases and J gave up 3 bases; unmatched junction bases: 8.

V and J are TRBV2 and TRBJ1-1; D is unclear. The CDR3 length is 15 residues. The V end lost 4 bases, the J end lost 0 bases, and 12 bases lay between the germline ends. Germline V lookup: CDR1 SNHLY, CDR2 FYNNEI. The CDR3 reads CASSARLIMNTEAFF. CDR3 DNA sequence: TGTGCCAGCAGTGCCCGACTGATCATGAACACTGAAGCTTTCTTT.

This sequence joins TRBV7-6 and TRBJ1-1; D remains ambiguous. CDR1 is SGHVS and CDR2 is FNYEAQ in the germline V gene. This CDR3 comprises 13 residues. The ends were cut back, 5 bases at V and 6 bases at J, with 13 bases in the middle. The CDR3 DNA is TGTGCCAGCAGCCTCCATCAGAGGGCTGAAGCTTTCTTT. This translates into CASSLHQRAEAFF.